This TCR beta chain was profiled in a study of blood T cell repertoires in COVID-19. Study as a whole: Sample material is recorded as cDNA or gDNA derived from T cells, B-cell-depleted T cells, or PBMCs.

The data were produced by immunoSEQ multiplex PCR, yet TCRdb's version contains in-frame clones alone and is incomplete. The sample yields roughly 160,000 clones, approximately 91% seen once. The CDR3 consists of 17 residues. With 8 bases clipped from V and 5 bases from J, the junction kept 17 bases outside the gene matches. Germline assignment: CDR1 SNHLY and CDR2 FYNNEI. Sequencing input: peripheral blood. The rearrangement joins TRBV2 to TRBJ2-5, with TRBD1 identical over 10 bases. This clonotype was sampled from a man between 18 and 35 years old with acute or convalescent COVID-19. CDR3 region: CASRLTGQGVRAETQYF. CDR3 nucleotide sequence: TGTGCCAGCCGTCTAACCGGACAGGGGGTGCGAGCGGAGACCCAGTACTTC.